The following is a T cell receptor (beta chain) sequence with its context. The antigen this receptor binds is unknown. Per-base qualities were not stored, and no clone one base away is much larger. Amplification of TCR beta CDR3 regions was carried out from RNA transcripts. A first-round RT-PCR of the TCR CDR3 used the HTBI primer set with the Qiagen OneStep RT-PCR kit. Libraries were constructed in a second round of multiplex PCR, after which size selection and purification were carried out. Paired-end sequencing of the libraries was performed with 100 bp reads on an Illumina HiSeq2000. As for the authors' bioinformatics: SOAPnuke was used to process the raw data, removing reads that contained adapters or uncalled bases, had a mean Phred below 15, or lacked an exact match to the constant primer or identifier. High-quality paired reads were merged using COPE v1.2.5, and each unique nucleotide sequence was defined as a clonotype. MiTCR v1.1 was used to align the clonotypes against IMGT TRBV, TRBD and TRBJ reference segments. Analysis was restricted to V-J combinations with a frequency above 0.0001, which covered about 99% of repertoires. The TCS score was defined as F50 (clonal expansion) divided by E x V (chaos), with BLOSUM62-based TCRdist calculated between CDR3 peptides within each V-J. Welch's t-statistics and random forest reduced fewer than 550 V-J features to 13, which were used in a naive Bayes classifier (R e1071). TCRdb's own reprocessing of the public reads used fastp at Q25 and MiXCR and kept productive beta chains. Every CDR3 protein is listed once, alongside the most common genes and DNA of its rows. The V and J calls and clone size are TCRdb's, not the authors'. The sample contains some 490,000 distinct CDR3 sequences, roughly 15% of them found a single time. Together, the top ten hold less than 30% of the sample.

Ophthalmopathy patients had moderately to severely active disease, with a Clinical Activity Score of 3 or more, a NOSPECS grade of 4 or more, and a disease duration of less than 3 months. Exclusion was applied to patients with uncontrolled infections, other autoimmune diseases, pregnancy or lactation. Diagnoses were established on the basis of clinical symptoms, serum thyroxine and TRAb, thyroid ultrasound, and orbital computed tomography. PBMCs were separated from 10 ml of fresh peripheral blood using Ficoll-Paque density gradient centrifugation. Total RNA was extracted with Trizol reagent, and quality was checked on an Agilent 2100 Bioanalyzer. The germline V gene specifies SGHTA as CDR1 and FQGNSA as CDR2. Deletion took 0 bases off V and 1 base off J, with a span of 12 bases between the germline ends. CDR3 length: 16 amino acids, cysteine to phenylalanine. The read is trimmed to its CDR3 DNA, 48 bases read in frame from base 1.

This sample was included in a study of T cells in Graves' hyperthyroidism and ophthalmopathy (dated by TCRdb to the late 2010s). Background for the entire study: Peripheral blood samples were taken at initial diagnosis, before any treatment was given. Whether ophthalmopathy could be predicted prospectively was tested in an independent validation cohort made up of some 20 hyperthyroidism patients plus 17 patients who later progressed to ophthalmopathy. The roughly 91 discovery patients were randomly divided into training and test sets at a 7:3 ratio. Following sampling, methimazole starting at 30 mg daily was given to hyperthyroidism patients, and high-dose intravenous methylprednisolone was given to ophthalmopathy patients. TCR V-J signatures able to tell the groups apart were searched for in a discovery cohort of some 100 patients, of whom around 42 had Graves' ophthalmopathy and some 60 had stable Graves' hyperthyroidism. In about 6 Graves' hyperthyroidism patients, the study also compared T-cell repertoires from thyroid tissue with T-cell repertoires from blood. The paper reports TCR Vbeta CDR3 sequencing of approximately 140 peripheral blood samples: approximately 41 ophthalmopathy, approximately 74 hyperthyroidism and around 17 progressor patients. Paper-wide results and their limitations: No statistical method was used to set the sample size in advance, and investigators knew the group allocation. During validation, the model predicted progression to ophthalmopathy a median of about 5.9 months ahead of onset, with approximately 70% sensitivity and roughly 75% specificity. In cross-validation, a model built on a 13 V-J signature told ophthalmopathy apart from stable hyperthyroidism with 85% to 90% sensitivity and about 81% specificity, and in testing the same model reached 80%/75%. Most expanded thyroid clonotypes (frequency above 0.001) were also found in blood, which suggests that blood repertoires may mirror thyroid immune responses.

This clonotype was obtained from a woman in her thirties with Graves' ophthalmopathy. The specimen was blood. The sequence is built from TRBV7-2 and TRBJ1-1; the D gene is perhaps TRBD1, on 5 matching bases. CDR3 sequence: CASSLAHGAKNTEAFF. The bases are TGTGCCAGCAGCTTAGCTCATGGGGCCAAGAACACTGAAGCTTTCTTT.